Listed below are T cell receptor beta chains from one sample, sequenced in a study of beta chain features in type 1 diabetes. Produced via immunoSEQ multiplex PCR; TCRdb's table is partial and in-frame only. The data hold more than 350,000 clones, with roughly 11% observed a single time. Sequenced input: naive CD4+ T cells from blood. The receptors were sampled from a woman between 18 and 29 years old in good health. CDR3s include the opening cysteine and the closing phenylalanine or tryptophan. The D gene is left open where the match is weak. Size values are once, few and many counts, or a class for expanded clones, and some rows have none.

j_call: TRBJ1-5; clone_size: .; d_call: .; v_call: TRBV7-9; cdr3_nt: TGTGCCAGCAGCTCCACCGGGACGAACGGCAATCAGCCCCAGCATTTT; cdr3_aa: CASSSTGTNGNQPQHF
j_call: TRBJ2-7; clone_size: .; d_call: .; v_call: TRBV15; cdr3_nt: TGTGCCACCAGCAGAGTACAGGACCCCCGCCAGCAGTACTTC; cdr3_aa: CATSRVQDPRQQYF
j_call: TRBJ2-1; clone_size: few; d_call: TRBD1; v_call: TRBV2; cdr3_nt: TGTGCCAGCAAGAGCACAGGGGACAGGGCTATAGAGCAGTTCTTC; cdr3_aa: CASKSTGDRAIEQFF
j_call: TRBJ1-5; clone_size: few; d_call: TRBD1; v_call: TRBV15; cdr3_nt: TGTGCCACCGGGTCGGACAGGGGAGGGCAGCCCCAGCATTTT; cdr3_aa: CATGSDRGGQPQHF
j_call: TRBJ2-1; clone_size: few; d_call: .; v_call: TRBV5-1; cdr3_nt: TGCGCCAGCAGCCCGCAACCGGCCGACGTTCGTTATGAGCAGTTCTTC; cdr3_aa: CASSPQPADVRYEQFF
j_call: TRBJ2-7; clone_size: .; d_call: .; v_call: TRBV7-8; cdr3_nt: TGTGCCAGCAGCTTCGGGGTTTTTAGCTACGAGCAGTACTTC; cdr3_aa: CASSFGVFSYEQYF
j_call: TRBJ1-4; clone_size: few; d_call: TRBD1; v_call: TRBV11-2; cdr3_nt: TGTGCCAGCAGCTTAGGCCGGCTGGGACAGCGAGGGGAAAAACTGTTTTTT; cdr3_aa: CASSLGRLGQRGEKLFF
j_call: TRBJ1-3; clone_size: few; d_call: .; v_call: TRBV18; cdr3_nt: TGTGCCAGCTCACCCACCGCACGCTCTGGAAACACCATATATTTT; cdr3_aa: CASSPTARSGNTIYF
j_call: TRBJ2-5; clone_size: .; d_call: .; v_call: TRBV27; cdr3_nt: TGTGCCAGCAGTTGGGGCGGGGAGACCCAGTACTTC; cdr3_aa: CASSWGGETQYF
j_call: TRBJ1-2; clone_size: .; d_call: .; v_call: TRBV29-1; cdr3_nt: TGCAGCGTTACAGGACAGACACTCTATGGCTACACCTTC; cdr3_aa: CSVTGQTLYGYTF
j_call: TRBJ2-3; clone_size: .; d_call: .; v_call: TRBV13; cdr3_nt: TGTGCCAGCAGCTTAGCGGGAGAATGGGCAGATACGCAGTATTTT; cdr3_aa: CASSLAGEWADTQYF
j_call: TRBJ1-4; clone_size: .; d_call: .; v_call: TRBV10-3; cdr3_nt: TGTGCCACTCATCGGGCAACTAATGAAAAACTGTTTTTT; cdr3_aa: CATHRATNEKLFF
j_call: TRBJ1-2; clone_size: few; d_call: TRBD1; v_call: TRBV25-1; cdr3_nt: TGTGCCAGCAGTGCAATACAGGGGGAAGTTAACTATGGCTACACCTTC; cdr3_aa: CASSAIQGEVNYGYTF
j_call: TRBJ1-2; clone_size: .; d_call: .; v_call: TRBV6-5; cdr3_nt: TGTGCCAGCAGCCCTCCCGGACACCCAGGTCCGGGCTACACCTTC; cdr3_aa: CASSPPGHPGPGYTF
j_call: TRBJ1-6; clone_size: once; d_call: .; v_call: TRBV28; cdr3_nt: TGTGCCAGCACCTGGGGGACTTCACCCCTCCACTTT; cdr3_aa: CASTWGTSPLHF
j_call: TRBJ1-6; clone_size: few; d_call: .; v_call: TRBV7-9; cdr3_nt: TGTGCCAGCAGCTCCCAGGGGAGATCACCCCTCCACTTT; cdr3_aa: CASSSQGRSPLHF
j_call: TRBJ1-4; clone_size: many; d_call: .; v_call: TRBV15; cdr3_nt: TGTGCCACCAGCGTCAGACTGGATGAAAAACTGTTTTTT; cdr3_aa: CATSVRLDEKLFF
j_call: TRBJ2-6; clone_size: few; d_call: .; v_call: TRBV4-2; cdr3_nt: TGTGCCAGCAGCCAAGGTTCTCTAAGCAGCTCTGGGGCCAACGTCCTGACTTTC; cdr3_aa: CASSQGSLSSSGANVLTF
j_call: TRBJ2-1; clone_size: .; d_call: .; v_call: TRBV4-3; cdr3_nt: TGCGCCAGCAGCCCGGGGGCTTTTAGGACTTTGAGCTCCTACAATGAGCAGTTCTTC; cdr3_aa: CASSPGAFRTLSSYNEQFF
j_call: TRBJ2-5; clone_size: few; d_call: .; v_call: TRBV5-1; cdr3_nt: TGCGCCAGCAGCTTGGCCTCTTCGGAGACCCAGTACTTC; cdr3_aa: CASSLASSETQYF
j_call: TRBJ2-3; clone_size: .; d_call: .; v_call: TRBV7-2; cdr3_nt: TGTGCCAGCAGCTTAGGGGCCGATACGCAGTATTTT; cdr3_aa: CASSLGADTQYF
j_call: TRBJ2-3; clone_size: few; d_call: TRBD2; v_call: TRBV19; cdr3_nt: TGTGCCAGTCGTCTAGCGGGAACAGATACGCAGTATTTT; cdr3_aa: CASRLAGTDTQYF
j_call: TRBJ2-3; clone_size: .; d_call: TRBD2; v_call: TRBV9; cdr3_nt: TGTGCCAGCAGCGCCACGACTAGCGTGAGGGGTCCCGGGTTCACAGATACGCAGTATTTT; cdr3_aa: CASSATTSVRGPGFTDTQYF
j_call: TRBJ2-5; clone_size: many; d_call: .; v_call: TRBV25-1; cdr3_nt: TGTGCCACCACGTCGGAAGAGACCCAGTACTTC; cdr3_aa: CATTSEETQYF
j_call: TRBJ2-1; clone_size: few; d_call: .; v_call: TRBV6-1; cdr3_nt: TGTGCCAGCAGCATCCTCGACGCCAAGCAGTTCTTC; cdr3_aa: CASSILDAKQFF
j_call: TRBJ1-4; clone_size: few; d_call: .; v_call: TRBV9; cdr3_nt: TGTGCCAGCAGCGTAGAAGGAAGCGAAAAACTGTTTTTT; cdr3_aa: CASSVEGSEKLFF
j_call: TRBJ1-1; clone_size: .; d_call: .; v_call: TRBV14; cdr3_nt: TGTGCCAGCGGCTTGGGCTTGGACACTGAAGCTTTCTTT; cdr3_aa: CASGLGLDTEAFF
j_call: TRBJ1-1; clone_size: few; d_call: TRBD1; v_call: TRBV30; cdr3_nt: TGTGCCTGGTCCTTTGACAGGGGGAACACTGAAGCTTTCTTT; cdr3_aa: CAWSFDRGNTEAFF
j_call: TRBJ2-7; clone_size: .; d_call: .; v_call: TRBV4-1; cdr3_nt: TGCGCCAGCAGCCAAGATGTTGGTGTCCGAAGTTTCTACGAGCAGTACTTC; cdr3_aa: CASSQDVGVRSFYEQYF
j_call: TRBJ1-1; clone_size: few; d_call: TRBD1; v_call: TRBV5-4; cdr3_nt: TGTGCCAGCAGCTTCCGACAGGGCGCTGAAGCTTTCTTT; cdr3_aa: CASSFRQGAEAFF
j_call: TRBJ2-4; clone_size: .; d_call: TRBD2; v_call: TRBV14; cdr3_nt: TGTGCCAGCAGCCAAGGAGGACTAGCGATAGCCAAAAACATTCAGTACTTC; cdr3_aa: CASSQGGLAIAKNIQYF
j_call: TRBJ2-2; clone_size: .; d_call: .; v_call: TRBV25-1; cdr3_nt: TGTGCCAGCAGTGACCCCAGCAGGGGAGGGAACACCGGGGAGCTGTTTTTT; cdr3_aa: CASSDPSRGGNTGELFF
j_call: TRBJ2-4; clone_size: few; d_call: .; v_call: TRBV30; cdr3_nt: TGTGCCTGGAGCCAGGGGTTATCGGACATTCAGTACTTC; cdr3_aa: CAWSQGLSDIQYF
j_call: TRBJ2-7; clone_size: .; d_call: TRBD1; v_call: TRBV27; cdr3_nt: TGTGCCAGCAACTGGGACAGCAACCCCTACGAGCAGTACTTC; cdr3_aa: CASNWDSNPYEQYF
j_call: TRBJ2-1; clone_size: .; d_call: .; v_call: TRBV15; cdr3_nt: TGTGCCACCAGCAGAGATCACGGGTCGGGAGAGTTCTTC; cdr3_aa: CATSRDHGSGEFF
j_call: TRBJ2-3; clone_size: .; d_call: .; v_call: TRBV4-2; cdr3_nt: TGTGCCAGCAGGCACGAAAGCACAGATACGCAGTATTTT; cdr3_aa: CASRHESTDTQYF
j_call: TRBJ1-1; clone_size: few; d_call: .; v_call: TRBV5-4; cdr3_nt: TGTGCCAGCAGCAAGACACGTAACACTGAAGCTTTCTTT; cdr3_aa: CASSKTRNTEAFF
j_call: TRBJ2-5; clone_size: few; d_call: TRBD2; v_call: TRBV4-2; cdr3_nt: TGTGCCAGCAGCCAAGATGAGGGAGCGGGAGAATGGGAGACCCAGTACTTC; cdr3_aa: CASSQDEGAGEWETQYF
j_call: TRBJ2-5; clone_size: .; d_call: .; v_call: TRBV14; cdr3_nt: TGTGCCAGCAGCCCCCGCGCGGTGGAAGAGACCCAGTACTTC; cdr3_aa: CASSPRAVEETQYF